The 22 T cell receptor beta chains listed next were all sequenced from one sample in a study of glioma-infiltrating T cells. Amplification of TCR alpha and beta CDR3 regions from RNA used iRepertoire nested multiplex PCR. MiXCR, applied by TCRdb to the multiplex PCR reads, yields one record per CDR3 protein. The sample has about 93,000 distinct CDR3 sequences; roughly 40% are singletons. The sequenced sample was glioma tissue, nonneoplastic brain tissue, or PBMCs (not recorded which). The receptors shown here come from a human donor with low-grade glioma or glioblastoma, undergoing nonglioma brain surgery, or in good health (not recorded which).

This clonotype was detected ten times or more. DNA for the CDR3: TGCGCCAGCAGCTCTACTCCAGGAGGATCTTACGAGCAGTACTTC. Amino acids: CASSSTPGGSYEQYF. The chain employs TRBV5-1 and TRBJ2-7, with a weak D call TRBD2 (5 bases). Per germline, CDR1 SGHRS and CDR2 YFSETQ. This CDR3 comprises 15 residues. Trimming pared 3 bases from V and 4 bases from J, leaving 17 bases between.

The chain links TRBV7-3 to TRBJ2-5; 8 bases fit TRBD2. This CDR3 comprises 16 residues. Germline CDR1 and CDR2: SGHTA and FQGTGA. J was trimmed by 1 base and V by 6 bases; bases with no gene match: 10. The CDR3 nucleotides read TGTGCCAGCAGGCCTACCGGCGGGGGGTTCCAAGAGACCCAGTACTTC. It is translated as CASRPTGGGFQETQYF.

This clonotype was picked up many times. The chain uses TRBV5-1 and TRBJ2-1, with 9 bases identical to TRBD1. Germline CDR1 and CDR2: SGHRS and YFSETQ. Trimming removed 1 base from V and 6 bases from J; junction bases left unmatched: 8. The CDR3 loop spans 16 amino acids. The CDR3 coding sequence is TGCGCCAGCAGCTTGCCCAGGACAGGGGCACTCAATGAGCAGTTCTTC. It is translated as CASSLPRTGALNEQFF.

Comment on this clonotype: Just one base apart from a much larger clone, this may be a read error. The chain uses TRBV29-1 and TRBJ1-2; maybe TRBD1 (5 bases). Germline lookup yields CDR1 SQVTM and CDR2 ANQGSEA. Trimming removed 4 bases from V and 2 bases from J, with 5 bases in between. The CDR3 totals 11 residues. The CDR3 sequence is CSVGTNYGYTF. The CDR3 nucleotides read TGCAGCGTTGGGACAAACTATGGCTACACCTTC. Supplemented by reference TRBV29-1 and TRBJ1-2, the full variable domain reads SAVISQKPSRDICQRGTSLTIQCQVDSQVTMMFWYRQQPGQSLTLIATANQGSEATYESGFVIDKFPISRPNLTFSTLTVSNMSPEDSSIYLCSVGTNYGYTFGSGTRLTVV.

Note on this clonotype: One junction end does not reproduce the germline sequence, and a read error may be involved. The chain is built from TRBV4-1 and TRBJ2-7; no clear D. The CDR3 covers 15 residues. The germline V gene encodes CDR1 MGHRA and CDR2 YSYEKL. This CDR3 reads CASSQDPSPFYEHYF. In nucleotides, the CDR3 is TGCGCCAGCAGCCAAGACCCCTCCCCCTTCTACGAGCATTACTTC.

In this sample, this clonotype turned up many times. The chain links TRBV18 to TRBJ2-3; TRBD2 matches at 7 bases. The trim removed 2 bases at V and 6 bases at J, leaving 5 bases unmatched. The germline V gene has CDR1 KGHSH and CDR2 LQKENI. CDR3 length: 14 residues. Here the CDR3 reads CASSPVSGTDTQYF. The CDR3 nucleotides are TGTGCCAGCTCACCAGTAAGCGGGACGGATACGCAGTATTTT.

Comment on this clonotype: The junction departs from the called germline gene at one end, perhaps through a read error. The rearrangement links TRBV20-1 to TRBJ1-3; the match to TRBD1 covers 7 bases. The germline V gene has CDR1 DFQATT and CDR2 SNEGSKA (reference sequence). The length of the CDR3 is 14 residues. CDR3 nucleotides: TGCGGTGCTTCCGACAGGGTCGATGGAAACACCATATATTTT. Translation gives CGASDRVDGNTIYF.

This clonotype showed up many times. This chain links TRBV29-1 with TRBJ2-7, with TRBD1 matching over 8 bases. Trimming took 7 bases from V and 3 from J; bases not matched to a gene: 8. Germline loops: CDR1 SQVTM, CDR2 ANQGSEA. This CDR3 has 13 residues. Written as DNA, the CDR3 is TGCAGCGCTTCCGGGACAGGAGTCTACGAGCAGTACTTC. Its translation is CSASGTGVYEQYF.

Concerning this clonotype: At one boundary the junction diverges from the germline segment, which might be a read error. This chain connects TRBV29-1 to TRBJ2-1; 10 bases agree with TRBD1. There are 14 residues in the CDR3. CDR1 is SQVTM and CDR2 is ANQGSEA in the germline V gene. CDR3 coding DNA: TGCAGCGTTGCCCGGGACAGGGGTACAAATGAGAAGTTCTTC. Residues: CSVARDRGTNEKFF.

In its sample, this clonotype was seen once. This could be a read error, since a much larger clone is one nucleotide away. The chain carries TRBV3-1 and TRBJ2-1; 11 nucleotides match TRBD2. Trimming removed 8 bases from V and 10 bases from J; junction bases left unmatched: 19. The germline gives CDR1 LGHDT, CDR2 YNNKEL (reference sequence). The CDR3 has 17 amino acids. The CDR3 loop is CASSPQTGTSGSYEQFF. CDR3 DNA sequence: TGTGCCAGCTCACCACAAACCGGGACTAGCGGCTCCTACGAGCAGTTCTTC.

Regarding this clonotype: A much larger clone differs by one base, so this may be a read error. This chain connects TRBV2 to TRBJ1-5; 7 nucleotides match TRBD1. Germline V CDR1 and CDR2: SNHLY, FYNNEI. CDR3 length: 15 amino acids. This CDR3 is CASGEGGTVNQPQHF. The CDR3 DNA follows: TGTGCCAGCGGTGAAGGCGGGACAGTCAATCAGCCCCAGCATTTT. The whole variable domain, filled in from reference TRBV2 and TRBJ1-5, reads EPEVTQTPSHQVTQMGQEVILRCVPISNHLYFYWYRQILGQKVEFLVSFYNNEISEKSEIFDDQFSVERPDGSNFTLKIRSTKLEDSAMYFCASGEGGTVNQPQHFGDGTRLSIL.

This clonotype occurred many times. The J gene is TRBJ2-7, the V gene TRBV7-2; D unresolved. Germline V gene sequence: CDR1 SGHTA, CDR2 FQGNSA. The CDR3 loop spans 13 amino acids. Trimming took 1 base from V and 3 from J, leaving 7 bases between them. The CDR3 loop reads CASSLVASYEQYF. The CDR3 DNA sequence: TGTGCCAGCAGCTTAGTGGCCAGCTACGAGCAGTACTTC.

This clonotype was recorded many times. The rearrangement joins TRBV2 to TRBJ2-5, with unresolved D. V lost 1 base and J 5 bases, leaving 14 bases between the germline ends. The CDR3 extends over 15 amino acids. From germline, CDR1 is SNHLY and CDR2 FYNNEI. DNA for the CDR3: TGTGCCAGCAGTGAAGGACCCTGGAGTCGGGAGACCCAGTACTTC. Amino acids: CASSEGPWSRETQYF.

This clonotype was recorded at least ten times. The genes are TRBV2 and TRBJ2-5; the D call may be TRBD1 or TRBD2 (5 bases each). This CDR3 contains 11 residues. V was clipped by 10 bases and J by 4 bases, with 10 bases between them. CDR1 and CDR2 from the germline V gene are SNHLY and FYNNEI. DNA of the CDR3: TGTGCCATCGGTGGGGGAGAGACCCAGTACTTC. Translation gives CAIGGGETQYF.

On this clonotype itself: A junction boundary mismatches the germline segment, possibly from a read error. CDR3 residues: CASSQVDLGLSYNGQCF. The CDR3 bases are TGCGCCAGCAGCCAAGTAGATCTGGGACTTTCCTACAATGGGCAGTGCTTC. This rearrangement joins TRBV4-1 to TRBJ2-1; D might be TRBD2 (6 bases). This CDR3 region has 17 residues. CDR1 and CDR2 (germline): MGHRA, YSYEKL.

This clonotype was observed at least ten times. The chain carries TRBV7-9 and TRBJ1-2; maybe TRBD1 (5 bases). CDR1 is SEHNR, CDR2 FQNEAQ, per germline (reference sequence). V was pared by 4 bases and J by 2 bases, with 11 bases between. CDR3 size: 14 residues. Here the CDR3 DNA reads TGTGCCAGCAGCTCTTCGGGGGTGAACTATGGCTACACCTTC. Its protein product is CASSSSGVNYGYTF.

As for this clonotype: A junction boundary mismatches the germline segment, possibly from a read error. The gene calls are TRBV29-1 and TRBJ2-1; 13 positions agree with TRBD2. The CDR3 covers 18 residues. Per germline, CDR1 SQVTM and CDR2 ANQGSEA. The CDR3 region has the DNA TGCAGCGTCCACGGACTAGCGGGGGTGCAAAGTTCCTACAATGAGAAGTTCTTT. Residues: CSVHGLAGVQSSYNEKFF.

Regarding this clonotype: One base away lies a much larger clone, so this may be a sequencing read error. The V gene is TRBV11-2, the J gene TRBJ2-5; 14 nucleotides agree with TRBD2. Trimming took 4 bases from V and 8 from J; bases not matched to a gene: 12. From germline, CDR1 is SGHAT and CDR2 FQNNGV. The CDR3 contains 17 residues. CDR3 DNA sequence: TGTGCCAGCAGCTCGGGGACTAGCGGGGGAGTAGGAGATACCCAGTACTTC. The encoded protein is CASSSGTSGGVGDTQYF.

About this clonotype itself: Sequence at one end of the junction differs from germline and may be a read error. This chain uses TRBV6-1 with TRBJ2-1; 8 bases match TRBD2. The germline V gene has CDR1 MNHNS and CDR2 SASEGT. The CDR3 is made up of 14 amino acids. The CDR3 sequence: CASTQAGAYDEEFF. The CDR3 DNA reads TGTGCCAGCACCCAAGCGGGAGCATACGATGAGGAGTTCTTC.

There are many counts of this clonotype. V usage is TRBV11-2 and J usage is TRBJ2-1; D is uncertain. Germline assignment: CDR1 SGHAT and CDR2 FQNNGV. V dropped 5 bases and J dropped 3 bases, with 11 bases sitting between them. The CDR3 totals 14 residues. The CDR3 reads CASSRGTDYNEQFF. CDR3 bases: TGTGCCAGCAGCCGAGGTACAGACTACAATGAGCAGTTCTTC.

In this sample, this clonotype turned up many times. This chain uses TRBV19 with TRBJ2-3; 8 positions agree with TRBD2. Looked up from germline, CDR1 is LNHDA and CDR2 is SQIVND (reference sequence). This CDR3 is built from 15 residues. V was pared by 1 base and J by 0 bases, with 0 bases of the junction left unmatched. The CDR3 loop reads CASSIVAGSTDTQYF. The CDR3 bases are TGTGCCAGTAGTATAGTAGCGGGGAGCACAGATACGCAGTATTTT.

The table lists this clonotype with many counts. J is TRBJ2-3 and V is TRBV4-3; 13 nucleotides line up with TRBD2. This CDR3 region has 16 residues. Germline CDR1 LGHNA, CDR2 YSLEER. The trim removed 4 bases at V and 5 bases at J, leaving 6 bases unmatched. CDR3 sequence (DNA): TGCGCCAGCAGCCGAGAAGGACTAGCGGGAGTAGATACGCAGTATTTT. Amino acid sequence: CASSREGLAGVDTQYF.